Below, 4 T cell receptor beta chains from the same sample are listed, as sequenced in a study of blood T cell repertoires in COVID-19. Measured with immunoSEQ multiplex PCR; TCRdb has only the in-frame clones, and not every one. The sample includes some 150,000 clones, 84% seen only once; the top ten take about 7.2%. Sequenced sample: peripheral blood. The receptors stem from a woman between 45 and 65 years old in a cohort sampled during active or convalescent COVID-19.

V and J are TRBV12-5 and TRBJ2-7, with TRBD1 matching 7 bases. V trimming: 3 bases; J trimming: 3 bases; junction bases outside the gene matches: 8. Looked up from germline, CDR1 is LGHNT and CDR2 is FRNRAP. The CDR3 is 15 amino acids. CDR3 in amino acids: CASGFWTGLIYEQYF. The DNA of the CDR3 is TGTGCTAGTGGTTTTTGGACAGGATTAATCTACGAGCAGTACTTC.

The genes are TRBV5-6 and TRBJ2-3, with 12 nucleotides matching TRBD2. With 0 bases clipped from V and 14 bases from J, the junction kept 7 bases outside the gene matches. CDR3 length equals 14 residues. In germline, CDR1 is SGHDT, CDR2 YYEEEE. The CDR3 spells CASSLGLAGVAGYF. CDR3 DNA sequence: TGTGCCAGCAGCTTGGGACTAGCGGGGGTCGCCGGGTATTTT.

This clone occurred a few times. The chain recombines TRBV5-1 with TRBJ1-2; a weak D match, TRBD1 (6 bases). Germline V gives CDR1 SGHRS, CDR2 YFSETQ. The CDR3 runs to 15 residues. The germline V and J ends were trimmed by 4 bases and 8 bases, with 21 bases remaining between them. This CDR3 reads CASSRGGQTFEGYTF. The CDR3 DNA reads TGCGCCAGCAGCCGGGGTGGACAGACCTTCGAAGGCTACACCTTC.

The chain combines TRBV29-1 with TRBJ1-1; D gene uncertain. In germline, CDR1 is SQVTM, CDR2 ANQGSEA. The CDR3 extends over 13 amino acids. V gave up 0 bases and J gave up 1 base, with 6 bases separating them. CDR3 DNA sequence: TGCAGCGTTGAAGATCCCGGGAACACTGAAGCTTTCTTT. Its translation: CSVEDPGNTEAFF.